The 23 T cell receptor beta chains reported below all come from one sample, sequenced in a study of blood T cell repertoires in COVID-19. The table came from immunoSEQ multiplex PCR; TCRdb's copy has only in-frame clones and leaves some out. Among about 47,000 clones listed, approximately 84% were seen once. The sequencing sample was made of peripheral blood. Source of these receptors: a man aged 50-60 years with acute or convalescent COVID-19.

This rearrangement joins TRBV2 to TRBJ1-4; maybe TRBD1 (6 bases). This CDR3 is built from 13 residues. Between the trimmed V and J ends, which lost 5 bases and 8 bases, there was a span of 12 bases. The germline V gene encodes CDR1 SNHLY and CDR2 FYNNEI. CDR3 amino acids: CASSPTGREKLFF. Written as DNA, the CDR3 is TGTGCCAGCAGTCCGACAGGTCGCGAAAAACTGTTTTTT.

The gene calls are TRBV19 and TRBJ1-6; perhaps TRBD1 as D (6 bases). Trimming took 3 bases from V and 2 from J, leaving 11 bases between them. CDR3 size: 16 residues. Germline V gives CDR1 LNHDA, CDR2 SQIVND (reference sequence). CDR3 sequence: CASSILQGAYNSPLHF. CDR3 in DNA: TGTGCCAGTAGTATCCTACAGGGTGCCTATAATTCACCCCTCCACTTT.

The chain has TRBV2 and TRBJ1-2; 9 bases are shared with TRBD1. V shed 4 bases and J 5 bases; nucleotides not matched to a gene: 5. The CDR3 loop spans 14 amino acids. In germline, CDR1 is SNHLY, CDR2 FYNNEI. The CDR3 region is CASSVGTGRYGYTF. In nucleotides, the CDR3 is TGTGCCAGCAGTGTCGGGACAGGGAGGTATGGCTACACCTTC.

The V call is TRBV18, the J call TRBJ2-7; D might be TRBD1 (8 bases). With 6 bases removed from V and 5 bases from J, the gap between germline ends came to 17 bases. The germline V gene has CDR1 KGHSH and CDR2 LQKENI. This CDR3 is built from 14 residues. CDR3 sequence (DNA): TGTGCCAGCTCTCAACAGGGGGGGAGCGACGAGCAGTACTTC. Amino acid sequence: CASSQQGGSDEQYF.

This chain connects TRBV6-2 or TRBV6-3 to TRBJ1-5; maybe TRBD1 (6 bases). CDR3 length: 14 amino acids. V lost 5 bases and J 7 bases, leaving 15 bases between the germline ends. The germline V gene encodes CDR1 MNHEY and CDR2 SVGEGT. For the CDR3, the DNA is TGTGCCAGCAGTCTCACAACAGGGACGCAGCCCCAGCATTTT. Translated: CASSLTTGTQPQHF.

V is TRBV6-5 and J is TRBJ2-7; 9 nucleotides match TRBD1. There are 14 residues in the CDR3. Trimming at V came to 5 bases and at J to 4 bases, leaving 6 bases not matched to a gene. Germline loops: CDR1 MNHEY, CDR2 SVGAGI. CDR3 sequence (DNA): TGTGCCAGCAGTCCGGGACAGGGATTTTACGAGCAGTACTTC. The encoded protein is CASSPGQGFYEQYF.

The V and J genes are TRBV7-3 and TRBJ1-2, with TRBD1 matching over 7 bases. CDR3 length equals 16 residues. From germline, CDR1 is SGHTA and CDR2 FQGTGA. After removal of 5 bases from V and 0 bases from J, the junction contained 9 bases not matched to a gene. The CDR3 bases are TGTGCCAGCAGCGAAACAGGGGTTGGGGCTAACTATGGCTACACCTTC. Protein: CASSETGVGANYGYTF.

There are a few counts of this clone. The gene calls are TRBV5-1 and TRBJ1-6; maybe TRBD1 (5 bases). This CDR3 is 15 amino acids long. CDR1 is SGHRS and CDR2 is YFSETQ in the germline V gene. V was cut by 1 base and J by 8 bases, with 13 bases left in between. CDR3 nucleotides: TGCGCCAGCAGCTTGCGGCAGGGTCTCGATTCACCCCTCCACTTT. It yields the protein CASSLRQGLDSPLHF.

The chain combines TRBV18 with TRBJ2-5, with TRBD2 identical over 13 bases. Germline values: CDR1 KGHSH, CDR2 LQKENI. V lost 3 bases to trimming and J lost 5 bases; unmatched junction nucleotides: 12. The CDR3 spans 18 residues. This CDR3 is CASSPRTSGGPFRETQYF. The CDR3 DNA reads TGTGCCAGCTCACCGAGGACTAGCGGGGGTCCTTTCAGGGAGACCCAGTACTTC.

The rearrangement uses TRBV14 and TRBJ2-5; TRBD2 matches at 8 bases. Losses at the gene ends were 5 bases for V and 1 base for J; bases not matched to a gene: 6. This CDR3 has 15 amino acids. Germline values: CDR1 SGHDN, CDR2 FVKESK. Here the CDR3 reads CASSYLAGGQETQYF. DNA for the CDR3: TGTGCCAGCAGCTACCTAGCGGGTGGCCAAGAGACCCAGTACTTC. Full variable domain (outside the CDR3, taken from reference TRBV14 and TRBJ2-5): EAGVTQFPSHSVIEKGQTVTLRCDPISGHDNLYWYRRVMGKEIKFLLHFVKESKQDESGMPNNRFLAERTGGTYSTLKVQPAELEDSGVYFCASSYLAGGQETQYFGPGTRLLVL.

This sequence joins TRBV6-2 or TRBV6-3 and TRBJ1-3, with TRBD1 as a possible D gene (5 bases). V was cut by 4 bases and J by 0 bases, with 7 bases left in between. The CDR3 contains 14 residues. From germline, CDR1 is MNHEY and CDR2 SVGEGT. CDR3 region: CASSSTASGNTIYF. For the CDR3, the DNA is TGTGCCAGCAGTTCGACAGCCTCTGGAAACACCATATATTTT.

V usage is TRBV6-5 and J usage is TRBJ2-1, with D maybe TRBD2 (6 bases). The CDR3 has 14 residues. Looked up from germline, CDR1 is MNHEY and CDR2 is SVGAGI. V was shortened by 10 bases and J by 7 bases, with 20 bases between the two germline ends. CDR3 in amino acids: CATPKETSRNEQFF. CDR3 DNA sequence: TGTGCCACCCCGAAGGAAACTAGCCGGAATGAGCAGTTCTTC.

The chain joins TRBV29-1 to TRBJ2-7; 10 positions match TRBD2. This CDR3 contains 12 residues. Germline CDR1 SQVTM, CDR2 ANQGSEA. V was pared by 8 bases and J by 4 bases, with 5 bases of the junction left unmatched. The DNA for the CDR3 is TGCAGCACCACTAGCGGGACTTACGAGCAGTACTTC. Protein: CSTTSGTYEQYF.

The CDR3 DNA follows: TGTGCCAGCATCAAACAGGGTCCGAGGGATACGCAGTATTTT. This encodes CASIKQGPRDTQYF. The V call is TRBV28, the J call TRBJ2-3; a weak D match, TRBD1 (6 bases). The V and J ends lost 7 bases and 6 bases respectively, with 17 bases between them. This CDR3 region has 14 residues. The V gene's germline CDR1 is MDHEN and CDR2 SYDVKM.

The chain combines TRBV5-4 with TRBJ2-5; 9 nucleotides match TRBD1. The CDR3 totals 17 residues. Germline assignment: CDR1 SGHNT and CDR2 YYREEE (reference sequence). The junction had 8 bases not matched to a gene; V was cut back by 0 bases and J by 2 bases. The CDR3 nucleotides are TGTGCCAGCAGCTTGGCCCGGGACAGGGCCCTACAAGAGACCCAGTACTTC. Translating gives CASSLARDRALQETQYF. The full variable domain, in which reference TRBV5-4 and TRBJ2-5 provide the parts outside the CDR3, is ETGVTQSPTHLIKTRGQQVTLRCSSQSGHNTVSWYQQALGQGPQFIFQYYREEENGRGNFPPRFSGLQFPNYSSELNVNALELDDSALYLCASSLARDRALQETQYFGPGTRLLVL.

The V call is TRBV4-1, the J call TRBJ2-3, with 11 bases matching TRBD2. The CDR3 length is 16 residues. Trimming removed 5 bases from V and 4 bases from J; junction bases left unmatched: 8. The germline V gene has CDR1 MGHRA and CDR2 YSYEKL. CDR3 nucleotide sequence: TGCGCCAGCAGCTACAATAGCGGGAGGGCCCCAGATACGCAGTATTTT. It encodes CASSYNSGRAPDTQYF.

The chain combines TRBV28 with TRBJ2-7; 8 positions agree with TRBD2. CDR3 size: 17 residues. V trimming: 0 bases; J trimming: 1 base; junction bases outside the gene matches: 8. CDR1 and CDR2 from the germline V gene are MDHEN and SYDVKM. CDR3 loop: CASSLWRAGGPSYEQYF. CDR3 DNA sequence: TGTGCCAGCAGTTTATGGAGGGCGGGAGGCCCATCCTACGAGCAGTACTTC.

The chain employs TRBV5-1 and TRBJ1-1, with TRBD1 matching 9 bases. Germline lookup yields CDR1 SGHRS and CDR2 YFSETQ. Trimming removed 3 bases from V and 6 bases from J; junction bases left unmatched: 12. The CDR3 extends over 16 amino acids. The CDR3 loop reads CASSSGQGPTLSEAFF. CDR3 DNA sequence: TGCGCCAGCAGCTCCGGACAGGGGCCGACATTGTCTGAAGCTTTCTTT.

V is TRBV5-4 and J is TRBJ2-5, with D hard to call. The CDR3 spans 13 residues. Germline CDR1 SGHNT, CDR2 YYREEE (reference sequence). Trimming removed 4 bases at V and 2 bases at J, with 9 bases between. CDR3 protein: CASSLLGQETQYF. The CDR3 DNA sequence: TGTGCCAGCAGCCTCCTAGGACAAGAGACCCAGTACTTC.

V is TRBV18 and J is TRBJ2-1; possibly TRBD2 for D (6 bases). CDR1 is KGHSH, CDR2 LQKENI, per germline. The ends were cut back, 3 bases at V and 1 base at J, with 10 bases in the middle. The CDR3 is 15 residues long. The CDR3 DNA is TGTGCCAGCTCACCCCTGAGCGGGTCCTACAATGAGCAGTTCTTC. It encodes CASSPLSGSYNEQFF.

This chain joins TRBV7-2 and TRBJ2-3, with 14 bases identical to TRBD2. V shed 6 bases and J 9 bases; nucleotides not matched to a gene: 8. The CDR3 spans 15 residues. The germline gives CDR1 SGHTA, CDR2 FQGNSA. CDR3 sequence (DNA): TGTGCCAGCAGACCGACCGGGACTAGCGGGAGAACGCAGTATTTT. Its translation is CASRPTGTSGRTQYF.

The genes are TRBV28 and TRBJ2-1; 12 bases are a match to TRBD2. CDR1 and CDR2 (germline): MDHEN, SYDVKM. CDR3 length: 15 amino acids. J was trimmed by 10 bases and V by 4 bases; bases with no gene match: 8. The CDR3 is CASSSLAGGPYEQFF. The DNA for the CDR3 is TGTGCCAGCAGTTCTCTAGCGGGAGGGCCGTACGAGCAGTTCTTC.

The rearrangement links TRBV9 to TRBJ2-1; 8 bases line up with TRBD2. V trimming: 3 bases; J trimming: 6 bases; junction bases outside the gene matches: 2. The CDR3 runs 13 residues. Germline lookup yields CDR1 SGDLS and CDR2 YYNGEE. CDR3 amino acids: CASSAGTSNEQFF. The CDR3 DNA reads as TGTGCCAGCAGCGCCGGGACTAGCAATGAGCAGTTCTTC.